Shown below are 10 T cell receptor beta chains from a single sample sequenced in a study of Ad26.COV2.S vaccination and SARS-CoV-2 variants. Treatment here: around 19 received Ad26.COV2.S at low or high dose, single or two shots; about 5 received placebo; per-sample allocation not given. Samples came from day 63 after the first vaccine or placebo injection. Assay used: immunoSEQ multiplex PCR; TCRdb lists only in-frame clones, some missing. The data show around 250,000 clones, around 87% seen once. Sequenced material: peripheral blood, taken in a trial of Ad26.COV2.S vaccine versus placebo. These receptors originate from a person between 18 and 60 years old who received the Ad26.COV2.S COVID-19 vaccine or a placebo.

This CDR3 is CASSGLGGHYNEQFF. The DNA of the CDR3 is TGTGCCAGCAGTGGCCTAGGGGGGCACTACAATGAGCAGTTCTTC. This chain joins TRBV25-1 and TRBJ2-1, with D perhaps assigned TRBD1 or TRBD2 (6 bases each). V gave up 4 bases and J gave up 3 bases, with 13 bases separating them. Germline V gene sequence: CDR1 MGHDK, CDR2 SYGVNS. The CDR3 is 15 residues long.

The V gene is TRBV4-3, the J gene TRBJ1-1; tentative D call: TRBD1 (6 bases). The CDR3 runs 15 residues. Germline CDR1 reads LGHNA; CDR2 reads YSLEER. V lost 4 bases and J 5 bases, leaving 17 bases between the germline ends. Here the CDR3 reads CASSLGGAGRTEAFF. In DNA form, the CDR3 reads TGCGCCAGCAGCCTAGGGGGGGCTGGTAGAACTGAAGCTTTCTTT.

The chain joins TRBV27 to TRBJ2-1; D may be TRBD2 (6 bases). V lost 3 bases and J lost 5, with 11 bases in between. CDR1 and CDR2 from the germline V gene are MNHEY and SMNVEV (reference sequence). This CDR3 contains 14 residues. The CDR3 nucleotides are TGTGCCAGCAGTTTGACTAGATTAGACAATGAGCAGTTCTTC. Translating gives CASSLTRLDNEQFF.

This clone was picked up many times. The rearrangement joins TRBV3-1 (or the pseudogene TRBV3-2) to TRBJ2-7; TRBD2 aligns across 11 bases. Germline V gene sequence: CDR1 LGHDT, CDR2 YNNKEL (reference sequence). The CDR3 extends over 16 amino acids. The V gene end was trimmed by 0 bases and the J gene end by 6 bases; junction bases not matched to a gene: 7. The DNA for the CDR3 is TGTGCCAGCAGCCAAGATCGACTAGCGGGAAACCCCGAGCAGTACTTC. Translated, it gives CASSQDRLAGNPEQYF.

The chain uses TRBV7-2 and TRBJ1-2, with D maybe TRBD1 (5 bases). The CDR3 covers 14 residues. From germline, CDR1 is SGHTA and CDR2 FQGNSA. Trimming stripped 0 bases from V and 8 bases from J, with 13 bases between. CDR3 sequence reads: CASSLARGVEGYTF. The DNA of the CDR3 is TGTGCCAGCAGCTTAGCGAGAGGGGTCGAAGGCTACACCTTC.

The J gene is TRBJ1-2, the V gene TRBV18; D is uncertain. This CDR3 has 13 residues. V lost 3 bases and J 0 bases, leaving 5 bases between the germline ends. Germline CDR1 and CDR2: KGHSH and LQKENI. The CDR3 loop is CASSPDANYGYTF. The DNA for the CDR3 is TGTGCCAGCTCACCGGACGCTAACTATGGCTACACCTTC.

V is TRBV27 and J is TRBJ1-1; D remains ambiguous. This CDR3 has 15 residues. V lost 2 bases to trimming and J lost 0 bases, with 10 bases between them. CDR1 and CDR2 from the germline V gene are MNHEY and SMNVEV (reference sequence). CDR3 coding DNA: TGTGCCAGCAGTTTAGGTCGGTACATGAACACTGAAGCTTTCTTT. Its translation: CASSLGRYMNTEAFF.

This CDR3 is CAGEGIGELFF. The CDR3 DNA is TGTGCCGGGGAGGGCATCGGGGAGCTGTTTTTT. This chain links TRBV7-9 with TRBJ2-2; 7 nucleotides align to TRBD2. There are 11 residues in the CDR3. J lost 7 bases, V lost 11 bases, and 4 bases had no gene match. Germline V gene sequence: CDR1 SEHNR, CDR2 FQNEAQ (reference sequence).

The chain has TRBV2 and TRBJ1-2; TRBD1 aligns across 10 bases. J was trimmed by 8 bases and V by 7 bases; bases with no gene match: 13. The CDR3 extends over 15 amino acids. The germline CDR1 and CDR2 sequences are SNHLY and FYNNEI. DNA of the CDR3: TGTGCCAGCACCGGGACAGGGGTAATCACTGACGGCTACACCTTC. Its translation: CASTGTGVITDGYTF.

The chain employs TRBV29-1 and TRBJ1-1; D is possibly TRBD1 (6 bases). Germline V gene data show CDR1 as SQVTM and CDR2 as ANQGSEA. Between the trimmed V and J ends, which lost 6 bases and 4 bases, there was a span of 12 bases. The CDR3 runs to 12 residues. The CDR3 region has the DNA TGCAGCGTCCTGTTACAGGGCACTGAAGCTTTCTTT. Residues: CSVLLQGTEAFF.